These 26 T cell receptor beta chains share one sample of origin, sequenced in a study of CD8 T cells in ankylosing spondylitis. Using its own MiXCR run on the 5' RACE reads, TCRdb lists one record per CDR3 protein. The sample has 30,000 to 35,000 distinct CDR3 sequences, 30% seen once; the top ten hold over 40%. What was sequenced was synovial fluid, either unsorted or a sorted T cell fraction (not recorded which). The source is a male donor with ankylosing spondylitis.

This clonotype was detected ten times or more. The V and J genes are TRBV4-2 and TRBJ1-1, with 9 bases that match TRBD1. The length of the CDR3 is 16 residues. CDR1 LGHNA and CDR2 YNFKEQ come from the germline V gene. V was clipped by 0 bases and J by 6 bases; unmatched bases: 8. The CDR3 region is CASSQDSGQGGAEAFF. The CDR3 nucleotides read TGTGCCAGCAGCCAAGACTCGGGACAGGGAGGCGCTGAAGCTTTCTTT.

J is TRBJ2-7 and V is TRBV7-9; D is uncertain. The V gene lost 3 bases and the J gene lost 3 bases, with 6 bases spanning the gap. The CDR3 is made up of 12 amino acids. Germline V gives CDR1 SEHNR, CDR2 FQNEAQ (reference sequence). The CDR3 reads CASSLINYEQYV. CDR3 nucleotides: TGTGCCAGCAGCTTGATTAACTACGAGCAGTACGTC.

As concerns this clonotype: Its ends do not fully match the called genes, so a read error is possible. The chain carries TRBV30 and TRBJ2-1; the match to TRBD1 covers 8 bases. CDR3 length: 14 amino acids. The germline V gene encodes CDR1 GTSNPN and CDR2 SVGIG (reference sequence). Here the CDR3 reads CAWSGQGEPNELFF. CDR3 sequence (DNA): TGTGCCTGGAGCGGACAGGGTGAACCCAATGAGCTGTTCTTC.

The chain carries TRBV20-1 and TRBJ2-3; D is ambiguous. This CDR3 region has 16 residues. Trimming removed 4 bases at V and 2 bases at J, with 19 bases between. Looked up from germline, CDR1 is DFQATT and CDR2 is SNEGSKA (reference sequence). The CDR3 region is CSANLRLSLLTDTQYF. DNA for the CDR3: TGCAGTGCTAATCTGAGACTTTCGCTTCTCACAGATACGCAGTATTTT.

V usage is TRBV7-9 and J usage is TRBJ1-2; possible D gene TRBD1, 6 bases. This CDR3 spans 15 amino acids. Between the trimmed V and J ends, which lost 5 bases and 5 bases, there was a span of 18 bases. Germline assignment: CDR1 SEHNR and CDR2 FQNEAQ (reference sequence). CDR3 bases: TGTGCCAGCAGCGCCGGATTGACAGGATCTTATGGCTACACCTTC. Protein: CASSAGLTGSYGYTF.

This clonotype turned up a few times. The chain employs TRBV4-1 and TRBJ1-1; possible D gene TRBD1, 5 bases. This CDR3 spans 14 amino acids. Deletions cut 0 bases from V and 2 bases from J, with 7 bases between. In germline, CDR1 is MGHRA, CDR2 YSYEKL. The chain's CDR3 is CASSQDRGNTEAFF. The CDR3, as DNA: TGCGCCAGCAGCCAAGATAGGGGAAACACTGAAGCTTTCTTT.

Ten or more counts support this clonotype. The chain couples TRBV10-3 to TRBJ2-1; D is possibly TRBD2 (5 bases). The germline V gene encodes CDR1 ENHRY and CDR2 SYGVKD. The CDR3 sequence is 11 residues long. The germline V and J ends were trimmed by 4 bases and 7 bases, with 5 bases remaining between them. CDR3 sequence: CAISGENEQFF. In DNA, the CDR3 is TGTGCCATCAGTGGGGAGAATGAGCAGTTCTTC.

The rearrangement joins TRBV2 to TRBJ2-5; D may be TRBD1 (6 bases). This CDR3 spans 14 amino acids. Per the germline V gene, CDR1 is SNHLY and CDR2 is FYNNEI. Trimming removed 3 bases at V and 4 bases at J, with 12 bases between. The CDR3 coding sequence is TGTGCCAGCAGTGAGGAACAGGGTATAGAGACCCAGTACTTC. It yields the protein CASSEEQGIETQYF.

This chain's CDR3 is CASSDGSTDTQYF. As DNA, the CDR3 is TGTGCCAGCAGTGACGGGAGCACAGATACGCAGTATTTT. This sequence joins TRBV6-4 and TRBJ2-3; no firm D call. This CDR3 region has 13 residues. The ends were cut back, 2 bases at V and 0 bases at J, with 3 bases in the middle. Germline loops: CDR1 MRHNA, CDR2 SNTAGT.

This sequence joins TRBV30 and TRBJ2-1; D is unclear. From germline, CDR1 is GTSNPN and CDR2 SVGIG (reference sequence). CDR3 length: 12 residues. The V and J ends lost 2 bases and 7 bases respectively, with 9 bases between them. The CDR3 DNA reads as TGTGCCTGGAGTTTTGGGTTGAATGAGCAGTTCTTC. Protein sequence: CAWSFGLNEQFF.

Only a few counts were recorded for this clonotype. CDR3 protein: CASSLWDRGNEQFF. The CDR3 nucleotides are TGTGCCAGCAGCCTGTGGGACAGGGGCAATGAGCAGTTCTTC. The chain combines TRBV27 with TRBJ2-1, with TRBD1 matching over 10 bases. This CDR3 contains 14 residues. Germline CDR1 is MNHEY and CDR2 is SMNVEV (reference sequence). Trimming at V came to 6 bases and at J to 6 bases, leaving 5 bases not matched to a gene.

This clonotype was picked up a small number of times. The chain employs TRBV15 and TRBJ2-3; 12 positions match TRBD2. CDR3 length: 18 amino acids. Germline CDR1 and CDR2: LNHNV and YYDKDF (reference sequence). Unmatched junction bases numbered 9, after V lost 5 bases and J lost 0 bases. The CDR3 DNA sequence: TGTGCCACCAGCTCCCCCGGGACTAGCGGGCATAGCACAGATACGCAGTATTTT. Its protein product is CATSSPGTSGHSTDTQYF.

V usage is TRBV19 and J usage is TRBJ1-1, with D possibly TRBD1 on 6 matching bases. There are 12 residues in the CDR3. V was clipped by 10 bases and J by 2 bases, with 11 bases between them. Germline CDR1 LNHDA, CDR2 SQIVND (reference sequence). CDR3 loop: CATKTGNTEAFF. Written as DNA, the CDR3 is TGTGCCACCAAGACAGGCAACACTGAAGCTTTCTTT.

This rearrangement joins TRBV10-2 to TRBJ1-2; the D is unclear. CDR1 and CDR2 (germline): WSHSY, SAAADI. The CDR3 totals 15 residues. Trimming cost V 0 bases and J 8 bases, with 16 bases left between them. This CDR3 is CASSESIFEGIGYTF. CDR3 DNA: TGCGCCAGCAGTGAGTCGATCTTTGAAGGGATCGGCTACACCTTC.

This chain connects TRBV19 to TRBJ1-2, with D unresolved. The V gene lost 5 bases and the J gene lost 2 bases, with 12 bases spanning the gap. The CDR3 totals 14 residues. Germline CDR1 is LNHDA and CDR2 is SQIVND (reference sequence). The CDR3 DNA reads as TGTGCCAGTAGTCCTCTTCCGGGGAACTATGGCTACACCTTC. It is translated as CASSPLPGNYGYTF.

V gene TRBV11-3 combines with J gene TRBJ1-1; D may be TRBD1 (5 bases). V was pared by 5 bases and J by 1 base, with 17 bases between. Per germline, CDR1 SGHNT and CDR2 YENEEA. The CDR3 runs 16 residues. The CDR3 nucleotides read TGTGCCAGCAGCCTAATTCCAGGCGACAGGAACACTGAAGCTTTCTTT. It translates to CASSLIPGDRNTEAFF.

This clonotype occurred a few times. The chain uses TRBV12-3 or TRBV12-4 and TRBJ2-1, with D unclear. Trimming took off 3 bases at V and 5 bases at J, with 8 bases between the two ends. The CDR3 totals 13 residues. The CDR3 nucleotides read TGTGCCAGCAGTTTCTTCCGGGACAATGAGCAGTTCTTC. It translates to CASSFFRDNEQFF.

This clonotype appeared a few times. The genes are TRBV9 and TRBJ2-1; D unclear. The germline V gene has CDR1 SGDLS and CDR2 YYNGEE. The length of the CDR3 is 13 residues. V was clipped by 3 bases and J by 9 bases, with 13 bases between them. The CDR3 coding sequence is TGTGCCAGCAGCGGACAAGCGAGAGGTGAGCAGTTCTTC. Translation gives CASSGQARGEQFF. Together with reference TRBV9 and TRBJ2-1, the CDR3 gives the full variable domain: DSGVTQTPKHLITATGQRVTLRCSPRSGDLSVYWYQQSLDQGLQFLIQYYNGEERAKGNILERFSAQQFPDLHSELNLSSLELGDSALYFCASSGQARGEQFFGPGTRLTVL.

The chain has TRBV6-1 and TRBJ2-1; TRBD1 matches at 7 bases. CDR3 length: 15 amino acids. V trimming: 4 bases; J trimming: 7 bases; junction bases outside the gene matches: 10. Germline loops: CDR1 MNHNS, CDR2 SASEGT. Written as DNA, the CDR3 is TGTGCCAGCAGTGTCAACAGGGGTACGGGGAATGAGCAGTTCTTC. Translating gives CASSVNRGTGNEQFF.

The chain is built from TRBV7-8 and TRBJ1-5, with D tentatively TRBD1 (5 bases). Trimming pared 4 bases from V and 3 bases from J, leaving 10 bases between. Germline assignment: CDR1 SGHVS and CDR2 FQNEAQ. The CDR3 runs to 14 residues. The CDR3 DNA sequence: TGTGCCAGCAGCTCGGGGCGAGTCAATCAGCCCCAGCATTTT. Encoded protein: CASSSGRVNQPQHF.

V usage is TRBV5-1 and J usage is TRBJ2-7, with 8 bases lining up with TRBD1. This CDR3 has 15 amino acids. The V segment lost 1 base and the J segment 4 bases; nucleotides outside the gene matches: 7. Germline-derived CDR1 and CDR2 are SGHRS and YFSETQ. The CDR3 reads CASSLRQGARYEQYV. The CDR3 DNA sequence: TGCGCCAGCAGCTTGAGGCAGGGGGCGAGATACGAGCAGTACGTC.

This clonotype showed up just a few times. V gene TRBV13 combines with J gene TRBJ1-2; no definite D call. This CDR3 spans 14 amino acids. Germline V gene sequence: CDR1 PRHDT, CDR2 FYEKMQ (reference sequence). V lost 5 bases, J lost 2 bases, and 12 bases lay in between. In DNA, the CDR3 is TGTGCCAGCAGCCCCCGGTCAGGAAACTATGGCTACACCTTC. Amino acid sequence: CASSPRSGNYGYTF.

The chain links TRBV19 to TRBJ2-2; 7 nucleotides match TRBD2. This CDR3 has 15 amino acids. CDR1 is LNHDA and CDR2 is SQIVND in the germline V gene (reference sequence). J gave up 3 bases and V 7 bases, and 8 bases lay outside the gene matches. In DNA form, the CDR3 reads TGTGCCAGTACGATCGGGAGGATTGACACCGGGGAGCTGTTTTTT. Residues: CASTIGRIDTGELFF.

This chain uses TRBV20-1 with TRBJ2-3; D call uncertain. Between the trimmed V and J ends, which lost 7 bases and 4 bases, there was a span of 9 bases. In germline, CDR1 is DFQATT, CDR2 SNEGSKA (reference sequence). The CDR3 loop spans 11 amino acids. CDR3 amino acids: CSGSSPDTQYF. CDR3 in DNA: TGCAGTGGAAGCAGCCCAGATACGCAGTATTTT.

This chain uses TRBV3-1 with TRBJ1-2; 7 bases fit TRBD1. J was trimmed by 4 bases and V by 3 bases; bases with no gene match: 8. Germline CDR1 LGHDT, CDR2 YNNKEL (reference sequence). This CDR3 has 15 amino acids. The CDR3 sequence: CASSQGRGPLYGYTF. The CDR3 nucleotides read TGTGCCAGCAGCCAGGGAAGGGGGCCCCTCTATGGCTACACCTTC.

This clonotype was detected a few times. J is TRBJ2-1 and V is TRBV4-1; TRBD2 matches 8 bases. The CDR3 loop spans 17 amino acids. Germline trimming cut 0 bases from V and 3 bases from J; bases unmatched to any gene: 7. Germline V gene sequence: CDR1 MGHRA, CDR2 YSYEKL. The CDR3 protein is CASSQDSWSGSYNEQFF. CDR3 nucleotides: TGCGCCAGCAGCCAAGATTCCTGGAGCGGGAGCTACAATGAGCAGTTCTTC.